This T cell receptor (beta chain) is drawn from a study of human T cells and chemical hapten exposure (dated by TCRdb to the early 2020s). Broadly, across the study: For sensitization, 2% DPC in acetone was applied to a roughly 2 cm by roughly 2 cm area of upper inner arm skin. Weekly therapeutic DPC doses were additionally applied to the scalp of patients throughout the approximately 25-week study period. The libraries were sequenced as a pool, and the TCR yield per sample differed mostly because of small variations in library volumes within the pool. Patch testing on the upper back used Finn chambers containing 0.01% DPC, with scoring done after 6 days according to International Contact Dermatitis Research Group standards. For TCR sequencing, blood came from over 25 alopecia patients at anywhere from one to four time points (pre-sensitization, 2, 6 and 24 weeks). Patient blood was sampled pre-sensitization (week 0) and at 2, 6 and about 24 weeks after DPC sensitization. Alopecia areata with under or over 50% scalp involvement, alopecia totalis and alopecia universalis were represented in the patient cohort, which was mostly female. In alopecia patients, the study followed how the peripheral blood TCR repertoire changed in vivo over primary and secondary sensitization to diphenylcyclopropenone (DPC), a hapten. The research as a whole found: Alopecia, a presumed autoimmune disease, was present in all patients, so the immune response of the patients might differ from that of healthy individuals. Repeated subsampling changed both the strength of the expansion versus patch-test correlation and the threshold at which the correlation became significant. The number of TCRs above 1 in 1000 frequency did not change with DPC sensitization; there was no evidence of global repertoire structure alterations. The number of PT1 expanded TCRs positively correlated with patch test score, significant at thresholds 8, 16 and 32 but not 4. Expanded TCRs formed significantly more large CDR3 similarity clusters than pre-sensitization or healthy control sets, consistent with antigen-driven responses.

The library relied on RACE. The data were produced on a NextSeq 500. Library preparation attached unique molecular identifiers to individual cDNA molecules for quantitative, reproducible TCR counting. Both TCR alpha and TCR beta chains were sequenced from each blood RNA sample. The study's processing was this. Samples had a median of about 96,000 TCRs, with a range from roughly 23,224 to 700,000. V, J and CDR3 annotation of the TCR reads was performed with the Decombinator software suite. For PS versus PT1 abundance plots, all samples were subsampled to the same number of TCRs (28,000). TCRs were defined as expanded if absent before sensitization and observed at least eight times at the 2-week time point. The public reads were run again by TCRdb, first through fastp at Q25 and then through MiXCR, and only productive beta chains were kept. Identical CDR3 proteins give one entry, which carries the most common genes and DNA. TCRdb's processing, not the authors', yielded these V and J calls. Here the sample has about 120,000 distinct CDR3 sequences; about 11% occur a single time. Together, the top ten hold around 2.4% of the sample.

V is shortened by 5 bases, J by 4 bases, and the region joining them spans 15 bases. In the germline V gene, CDR1 corresponds to MDHEN and CDR2 to SYDVKM. The CDR3, cysteine through phenylalanine, is 14 amino acids long. Of all the DNA, just the CDR3 is kept, 42 bases in frame from base 1. Concerning this clonotype itself: No antigen is known for it. Base quality data are lacking; no much larger clone is found one base away.

Reading the label with the study, this specimen's time point is: patch test 3, about 24 weeks after DPC sensitization. Interpreted using the paper, the treatment or condition label stands for: therapeutic diphenylcyclopropenone sensitization with weekly scalp DPC. Blood at each patch-test visit was drawn before the patch test was applied. To be eligible, patients had to be aged 18 to 70, diagnosed with alopecia and judged suitable for DPC therapy, while pregnant patients were excluded. Unfractionated whole blood was collected in Tempus Blood RNA tubes, and total RNA was extracted from that blood. The material sequenced was whole blood, taken in connection with sensitization to the hapten diphenylcyclopropenone (DPC). The chain is encoded by TRBV28 joined to TRBJ2-7, with TRBD2 as a weak D call on 6 bases. The source is a woman aged 45-65 years with alopecia areata. Some clones in this sample may be carry-over from other donors' samples. The CDR3 amino acid sequence is: CASSTLRDDYEQYF. The DNA reads TGTGCCAGCAGTACCCTGCGGGACGATTACGAGCAGTACTTC.